The 23 T cell receptor beta chains below were found in one sample sequenced in a study of T cells in Graves' hyperthyroidism and ophthalmopathy. RNA transcripts provided the source from which TCR beta CDR3 regions were amplified. An initial round of RT-PCR targeting the TCR CDR3 relied on the HTBI primer set. TCRdb reanalysed the multiplex PCR reads using MiXCR and keeps one entry per CDR3 protein. The sample yields 300,000 to 400,000 distinct CDR3 sequences, roughly 14% seen once. Sequenced sample: blood. The source is a woman aged 25 to 39 with Graves' hyperthyroidism.

This clonotype was counted only a few times. V gene TRBV30 combines with J gene TRBJ2-7; D gene uncertain. The CDR3 sequence is 14 residues long. V was shortened by 0 bases and J by 1 base, with 10 bases between the two germline ends. Per the germline V gene, CDR1 is GTSNPN and CDR2 is SVGIG (reference sequence). CDR3 sequence: CAWSVSHGSYEQYF. The CDR3 DNA follows: TGTGCCTGGAGTGTATCCCACGGATCCTACGAGCAGTACTTC.

The chain recombines TRBV12-3 or TRBV12-4 with TRBJ2-2; D possibly corresponds to TRBD2 (5 bases). The V and J ends lost 6 bases and 5 bases respectively, with 10 bases between them. The CDR3 consists of 13 residues. In DNA form, the CDR3 reads TGTGCCAGCAGCGGGCTAGCTACCGGGGAGCTGTTTTTT. Its translation is CASSGLATGELFF.

This clonotype came up a few times. The chain recombines TRBV7-2 with TRBJ2-7; the D gene is possibly TRBD2 (6 bases). Looked up from germline, CDR1 is SGHTA and CDR2 is FQGNSA. V shed 5 bases and J shed 2 bases, with 16 bases lying between them. The CDR3 spans 15 residues. The CDR3: CASSLGRRDPYEQYF. CDR3 DNA sequence: TGTGCCAGCAGCCTGGGGAGGCGGGACCCCTACGAGCAGTACTTC.

This chain joins TRBV5-1 and TRBJ1-5; D gene ambiguous. The CDR3 extends over 10 amino acids. Trimming cost V 4 bases and J 7 bases, with 3 bases left between them. Germline V lookup: CDR1 SGHRS, CDR2 YFSETQ. The CDR3 coding sequence is TGCGCCAGCAGCCTCCAGCCCCAGCATTTT. Protein: CASSLQPQHF.

The sample holds many counts of this clonotype. V and J are TRBV28 and TRBJ2-3; D may be TRBD2 (6 bases). CDR1 MDHEN and CDR2 SYDVKM come from the germline V gene. CDR3 length: 24 amino acids. Trimming pared 2 bases from V and 4 bases from J, leaving 40 bases between. This chain's CDR3 is CASSLKSRGLPTRNLATVADTQYF. CDR3 nucleotides: TGTGCCAGCAGTTTAAAGTCCCGGGGTCTTCCGACCCGGAACCTAGCGACGGTCGCAGATACGCAGTATTTT.

As to this clonotype: At one end the junction does not follow the germline gene, possibly because of a read error. The chain is built from TRBV20-1 and TRBJ2-5; TRBD2 might be the D (6 bases). The CDR3 contains 11 residues. Germline V gene lookup returns CDR1 DFQATT and CDR2 SNEGSKA (reference sequence). The CDR3 is CSARFLWEEDF. The CDR3 DNA reads as TGCAGTGCTAGGTTCTTATGGGAGGAAGACTTC.

This clonotype was seen at least ten times. The CDR3 bases are TGTGCCAGCGAACCAGGGGGCTCTGGAAACACCATATATTTT. It yields the protein CASEPGGSGNTIYF. The chain carries TRBV28 and TRBJ1-3; 7 positions match TRBD1. Germline V gene sequence: CDR1 MDHEN, CDR2 SYDVKM. Germline trimming cut 8 bases from V and 0 bases from J; bases unmatched to any gene: 4. The CDR3 loop spans 14 amino acids.

A word on this clonotype: This may arise from a read error, as a much more abundant clone is one base away. This chain uses TRBV28 with TRBJ2-2; D is undetermined. V shed 4 bases and J shed 6 bases, with 6 bases lying between them. This CDR3 comprises 12 residues. Germline assignment: CDR1 MDHEN and CDR2 SYDVKM. In DNA form, the CDR3 reads TGTGCCAGCAGTTCTTTGGCCGGGGAGCTGTTTTTT. Amino acids: CASSSLAGELFF.

This clonotype has a handful of counts. The V gene is TRBV5-1, the J gene TRBJ2-5; 8 positions match TRBD1. Germline V lookup: CDR1 SGHRS, CDR2 YFSETQ. The CDR3 is 14 residues long. Trimming took 9 bases from V and 3 from J; bases not matched to a gene: 10. The CDR3 sequence: CATRTGIPEETQYF. The CDR3 DNA reads TGCGCCACTAGGACAGGGATCCCCGAAGAGACCCAGTACTTC.

Remarks on this clonotype: The junction does not match germline at one end; this may be a read error. Here the CDR3 reads CASSQATGSGETQYF. The CDR3 DNA sequence: TGCGCCAGCAGCCAAGCTACAGGGTCTGGAGAGACCCAGTACTTC. The chain joins TRBV5-8 to TRBJ2-5, with D possibly being TRBD1 (6 bases). Per the germline V gene, CDR1 is SGHTS and CDR2 is YDEGEE. The CDR3 has 15 residues.

Points on this clonotype: A much larger clonotype is one base distant, so this may be a read error. This rearrangement joins TRBV28 to TRBJ2-1; D not resolved. The length of the CDR3 is 12 residues. Trimming removed 3 bases at V and 13 bases at J, with 13 bases between. Germline CDR1 is MDHEN and CDR2 is SYDVKM. Written as DNA, the CDR3 is TGTGCCAGCAGTTTTGGGGAACCTACCCAGTTCTTC. This translates into CASSFGEPTQFF.

This chain links TRBV7-8 with TRBJ2-2, with D unresolved. Germline CDR1 reads SGHVS; CDR2 reads FQNEAQ. CDR3 length equals 15 residues. Trimming left V 5 bases short and J 0 bases short, with 10 bases between. CDR3 nucleotide sequence: TGTGCCAGCAGCGGAAGTGTCGCGAACACCGGGGAGCTGTTTTTT. Amino acids: CASSGSVANTGELFF. Full variable domain (missing parts from reference TRBV7-8 and TRBJ2-2): GAGVSQSPRYKVAKRGQDVALRCDPISGHVSLFWYQQALGQGPEFLTYFQNEAQLDKSGLPSDRFFAERPEGSVSTLKIQRTQQEDSAVYLCASSGSVANTGELFFGEGSRLTVL.

The CDR3, as DNA: TGTGCCAGCAGTTATTCCTCGAACACTGAAGCTTTCTTT. Its translation is CASSYSSNTEAFF. The gene calls are TRBV6-5 and TRBJ1-1; D is uncertain. Trimming took off 3 bases at V and 1 base at J, with 6 bases between the two ends. Germline CDR1 is MNHEY and CDR2 is SVGAGI. This CDR3 has 13 amino acids.

This clonotype has a count of ten or more. The V gene is TRBV20-1, the J gene TRBJ2-7, with 7 nucleotides matching TRBD1. CDR3 length: 15 amino acids. Looked up from germline, CDR1 is DFQATT and CDR2 is SNEGSKA (reference sequence). Trimming at V came to 3 bases and at J to 0 bases, leaving 8 bases not matched to a gene. CDR3: CSARVQGPSSYEQYF. CDR3 DNA sequence: TGCAGTGCTAGGGTACAGGGGCCAAGCTCCTACGAGCAGTACTTC.

The V call is TRBV19, the J call TRBJ1-5; no clear D. Per germline, CDR1 LNHDA and CDR2 SQIVND (reference sequence). This CDR3 spans 13 amino acids. The V and J ends lost 5 bases and 3 bases respectively, with 8 bases between them. This CDR3 reads CASSAVHNQPQHF. The CDR3 nucleotides are TGTGCCAGTAGTGCCGTTCACAATCAGCCCCAGCATTTT.

This clonotype was counted ten times or more. This chain links TRBV27 with TRBJ1-6; D gene ambiguous. From germline, CDR1 is MNHEY and CDR2 SMNVEV (reference sequence). Trimming shortened V by 5 bases and J by 6 bases, and 14 bases separated the two germline ends. The CDR3 loop spans 15 amino acids. This chain's CDR3 is CASSQTAAVNSPLHF. DNA for the CDR3: TGTGCCAGCAGTCAAACAGCCGCCGTTAATTCACCCCTCCACTTT.

At least ten counts were recorded for this clonotype. The chain couples TRBV2 to TRBJ2-1, with unresolved D. From germline, CDR1 is SNHLY and CDR2 FYNNEI. The CDR3 extends over 14 amino acids. The ends were cut back, 3 bases at V and 6 bases at J, with 12 bases in the middle. DNA for the CDR3: TGTGCCAGCAGTGACCAACTAACCACCAATGAGCAGTTCTTC. This translates into CASSDQLTTNEQFF.

V and J are TRBV7-3 and TRBJ1-2; 7 positions agree with TRBD1. Germline trimming cut 9 bases from V and 2 bases from J; bases unmatched to any gene: 12. The CDR3 has 15 amino acids. Germline CDR1 is SGHTA and CDR2 is FQGTGA. The DNA for the CDR3 is TGTGCCAGTGGGGGCGCAGGGGGTTGGAACTATGGCTACACCTTC. Protein: CASGGAGGWNYGYTF.

This chain connects TRBV20-1 to TRBJ2-5, with D perhaps TRBD2 (6 bases). With 6 bases removed from V and 4 bases from J, the gap between germline ends came to 18 bases. Germline CDR1 DFQATT, CDR2 SNEGSKA (reference sequence). The CDR3 spans 14 residues. The CDR3 loop reads CSAPRTGGVETQYF. The CDR3 DNA sequence: TGCAGTGCCCCGCGGACCGGCGGGGTAGAGACCCAGTACTTC.

This chain uses TRBV6-1 with TRBJ2-3; D not resolved. This CDR3 spans 14 amino acids. CDR1 and CDR2 from the germline V gene are MNHNS and SASEGT. The germline V and J ends were trimmed by 5 bases and 4 bases, with 13 bases remaining between them. The CDR3 DNA follows: TGTGCCAGCAGTAGTAGTAGGATGGCAGATACGCAGTATTTT. As protein: CASSSSRMADTQYF.

CDR3 amino acids: CSARLRDRGINQPQHF. The CDR3 region has the DNA TGCAGTGCTAGGCTCCGGGACAGGGGGATAAATCAGCCCCAGCATTTT. The chain has TRBV20-1 and TRBJ1-5; the match to TRBD1 covers 11 bases. Germline V gene sequence: CDR1 DFQATT, CDR2 SNEGSKA (reference sequence). The CDR3 extends over 16 amino acids. V dropped 3 bases and J dropped 4; count of bases not matched to a gene: 8.

This clonotype was observed a few times. Relative to the germline gene, one junction end is altered; a read error may explain this. The chain uses TRBV9 and TRBJ2-5; D might be TRBD2 (5 bases). Germline CDR1 and CDR2: SGDLS and YYNGEE. This CDR3 is built from 14 residues. Here the CDR3 DNA reads TGTGCCAGCAGCGTAAGTGGAGGTAAAGAGATCCAGTACTTC. Translated: CASSVSGGKEIQYF.

At least ten counts were recorded for this clonotype. V and J are TRBV28 and TRBJ1-6, with 8 positions matching TRBD1. Unmatched junction bases numbered 10, after V lost 5 bases and J lost 7 bases. CDR3 size: 16 residues. Germline-derived CDR1 and CDR2 are MDHEN and SYDVKM. The CDR3: CASSDDRTGMNSPLHF. The DNA for the CDR3 is TGTGCCAGCAGTGATGATCGGACAGGGATGAATTCACCCCTCCACTTT.